The TCR beta chain described here comes from a study of vaccination and CD4 T cells after COVID-19. Study as a whole: Following dose two, a median about 70 days (range 14 to 241) passed before post-vaccine samples were taken.

An Oncomine TCR Beta short-read assay was used to sequence the DNA from cultured CD4+ T cells. MiXCR, run by TCRdb on the PCR reads, gives a single entry per CDR3 protein. The profile shows fewer than 15,000 distinct CDR3 sequences, approximately 40% of them singletons. Described treatment: approximately 10-day PBMC culture with coronavirus spike peptide pools or control peptides (ViraFEST assay). Remarks on this clonotype: Its antigen remains unknown.

The V and J ends lost 6 bases and 3 bases, in that order; junction bases with no gene match: 9. Germline values: CDR1 SNHLY, CDR2 FYNNEI. The CDR3 totals 15 residues. Material: CD4+ T cells from blood, cultured in vitro. The chain couples TRBV2 to TRBJ2-3; TRBD1 agrees at 7 bases. This TCR was sampled from a human donor who had recovered from COVID-19. The DNA of the CDR3 is TGTGCCAGCAGGGCTCAGGAGACAGGGACAGATACGCAGTATTTT. It encodes CASRAQETGTDTQYF. Based on the CDR3 plus reference TRBV2 and TRBJ2-3, the full variable domain is EPEVTQTPSHQVTQMGQEVILRCVPISNHLYFYWYRQILGQKVEFLVSFYNNEISEKSEIFDDQFSVERPDGSNFTLKIRSTKLEDSAMYFCASRAQETGTDTQYFGPGTRLTVL.